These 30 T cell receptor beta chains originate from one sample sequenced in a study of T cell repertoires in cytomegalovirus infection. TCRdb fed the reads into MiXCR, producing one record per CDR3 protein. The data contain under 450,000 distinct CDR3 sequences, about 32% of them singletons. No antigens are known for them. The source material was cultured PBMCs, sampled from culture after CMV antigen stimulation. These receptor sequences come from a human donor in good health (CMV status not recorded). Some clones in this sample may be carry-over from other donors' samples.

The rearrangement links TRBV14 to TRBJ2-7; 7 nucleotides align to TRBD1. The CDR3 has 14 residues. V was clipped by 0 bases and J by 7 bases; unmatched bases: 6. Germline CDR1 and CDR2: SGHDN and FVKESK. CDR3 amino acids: CASSQDGRDREQYV. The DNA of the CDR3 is TGTGCCAGCAGCCAAGATGGCCGGGACAGAGAGCAGTACGTC.

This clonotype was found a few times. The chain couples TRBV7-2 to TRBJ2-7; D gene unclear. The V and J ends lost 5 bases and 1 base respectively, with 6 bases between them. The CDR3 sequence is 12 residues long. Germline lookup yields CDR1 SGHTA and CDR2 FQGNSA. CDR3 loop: CASSRYSYEQYF. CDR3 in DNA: TGTGCCAGCAGCCGCTATTCCTACGAGCAGTACTTC.

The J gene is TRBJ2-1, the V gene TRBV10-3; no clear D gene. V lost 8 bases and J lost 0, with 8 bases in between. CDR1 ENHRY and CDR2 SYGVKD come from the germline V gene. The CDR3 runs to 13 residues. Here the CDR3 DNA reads TGTGCCATCGGCTTGAGCTCCTACAATGAGCAGTTCTTC. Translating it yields CAIGLSSYNEQFF.

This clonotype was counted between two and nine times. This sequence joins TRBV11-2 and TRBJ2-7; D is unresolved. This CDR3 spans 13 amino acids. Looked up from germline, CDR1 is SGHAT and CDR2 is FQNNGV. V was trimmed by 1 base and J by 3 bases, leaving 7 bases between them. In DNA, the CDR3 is TGTGCCAGCAGCTTAGCCGCCAGCTACGAGCAGTACGTC. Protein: CASSLAASYEQYV.

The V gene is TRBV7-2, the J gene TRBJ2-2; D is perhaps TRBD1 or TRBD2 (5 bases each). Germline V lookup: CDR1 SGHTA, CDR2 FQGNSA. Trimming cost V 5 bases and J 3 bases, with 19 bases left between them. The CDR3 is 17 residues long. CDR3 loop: CASSIRDPLPYTGELFF. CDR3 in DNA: TGTGCCAGCAGCATCCGGGACCCCCTTCCTTACACCGGGGAGCTGTTTTTT.

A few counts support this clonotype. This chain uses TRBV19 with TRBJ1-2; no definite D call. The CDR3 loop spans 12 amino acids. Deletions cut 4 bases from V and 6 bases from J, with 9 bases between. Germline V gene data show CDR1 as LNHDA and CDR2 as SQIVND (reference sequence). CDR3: CASSRASDGYTF. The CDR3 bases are TGTGCCAGTAGTAGAGCCAGTGATGGCTACACCTTC.

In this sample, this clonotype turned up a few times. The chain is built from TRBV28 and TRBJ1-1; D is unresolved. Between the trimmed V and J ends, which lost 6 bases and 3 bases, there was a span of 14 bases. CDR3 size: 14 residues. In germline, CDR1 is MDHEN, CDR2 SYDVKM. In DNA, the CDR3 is TGTGCCAGCAGCTATACGACGTCTTACACTGAAGCTTTCTTT. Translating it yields CASSYTTSYTEAFF.

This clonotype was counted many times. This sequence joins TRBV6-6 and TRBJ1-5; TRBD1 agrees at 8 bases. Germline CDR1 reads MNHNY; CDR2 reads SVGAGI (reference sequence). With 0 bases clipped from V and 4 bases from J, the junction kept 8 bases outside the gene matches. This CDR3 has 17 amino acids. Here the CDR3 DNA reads TGTGCCAGCAGTTACTCGAACCTGGACAGGGTTAATCAGCCCCAGCATTTT. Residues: CASSYSNLDRVNQPQHF.

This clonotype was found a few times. The CDR3 DNA follows: TGTGCCAGCAGGAACCGGGAGACCTCCTACGAGCAGTACGTC. Amino acids: CASRNRETSYEQYV. This rearrangement joins TRBV6-2 or TRBV6-3 to TRBJ2-7; a weak D match, TRBD2 (6 bases). The V end was cut by 6 bases, the J end by 0 bases, with 12 bases between. This CDR3 comprises 14 residues. The germline gives CDR1 MNHEY, CDR2 SVGEGT.

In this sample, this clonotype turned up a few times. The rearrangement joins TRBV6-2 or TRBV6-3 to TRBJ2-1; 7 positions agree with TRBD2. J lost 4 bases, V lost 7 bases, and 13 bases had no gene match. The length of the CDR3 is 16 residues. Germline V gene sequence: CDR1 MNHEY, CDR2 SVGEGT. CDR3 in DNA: TGTGCCAGCACCACCCCCGGTTATAGCGGGTACAATGAGCAGTTCTTC. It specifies CASTTPGYSGYNEQFF.

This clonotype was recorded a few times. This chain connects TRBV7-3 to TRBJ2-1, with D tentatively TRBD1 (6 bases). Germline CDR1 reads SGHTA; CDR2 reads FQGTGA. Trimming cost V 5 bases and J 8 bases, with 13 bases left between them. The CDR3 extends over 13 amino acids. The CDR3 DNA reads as TGTGCCAGCAGCCCCCCAGAGGGGGATGAGCAGTTCTTC. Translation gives CASSPPEGDEQFF.

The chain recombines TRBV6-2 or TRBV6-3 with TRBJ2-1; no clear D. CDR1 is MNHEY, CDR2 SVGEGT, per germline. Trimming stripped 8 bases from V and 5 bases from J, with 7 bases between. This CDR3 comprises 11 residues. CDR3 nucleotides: TGTGCCAGCGGGATAGACAATGAGCAGTTCTTC. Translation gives CASGIDNEQFF.

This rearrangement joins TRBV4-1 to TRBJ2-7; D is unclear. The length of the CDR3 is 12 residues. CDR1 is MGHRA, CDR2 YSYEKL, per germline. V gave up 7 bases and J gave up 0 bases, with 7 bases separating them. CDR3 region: CASISASYEQYF. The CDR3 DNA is TGCGCCAGCATTTCCGCCTCCTACGAGCAGTACTTC.

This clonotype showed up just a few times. The DNA for the CDR3 is TGTGCCAGCAGCTGGAGGAGTGATTACGAGCAGTACTTC. Its protein product is CASSWRSDYEQYF. This chain connects TRBV7-2 to TRBJ2-7; D perhaps matches TRBD2 (5 bases). Germline assignment: CDR1 SGHTA and CDR2 FQGNSA. This CDR3 comprises 13 residues. Trimming took off 4 bases at V and 4 bases at J, with 11 bases between the two ends.

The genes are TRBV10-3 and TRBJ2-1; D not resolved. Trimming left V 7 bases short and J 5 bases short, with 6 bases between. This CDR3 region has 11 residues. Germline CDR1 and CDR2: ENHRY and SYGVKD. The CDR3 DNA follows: TGTGCCATCATGGAGAACAATGAGCAGTTCTTC. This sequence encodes CAIMENNEQFF.

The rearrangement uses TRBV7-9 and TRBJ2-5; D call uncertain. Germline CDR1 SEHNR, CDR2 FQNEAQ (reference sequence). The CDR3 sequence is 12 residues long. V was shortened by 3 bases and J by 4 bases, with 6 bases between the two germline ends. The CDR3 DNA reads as TGTGCCAGCAGCTTTCTACGAGAGACCCAGTACTTC. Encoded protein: CASSFLRETQYF.

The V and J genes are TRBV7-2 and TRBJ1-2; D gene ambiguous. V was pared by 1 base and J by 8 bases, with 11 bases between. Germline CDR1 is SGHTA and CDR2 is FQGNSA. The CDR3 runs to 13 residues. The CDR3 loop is CASSLDAGWGYTF. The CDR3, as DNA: TGTGCCAGCAGCTTAGACGCAGGCTGGGGCTACACCTTC.

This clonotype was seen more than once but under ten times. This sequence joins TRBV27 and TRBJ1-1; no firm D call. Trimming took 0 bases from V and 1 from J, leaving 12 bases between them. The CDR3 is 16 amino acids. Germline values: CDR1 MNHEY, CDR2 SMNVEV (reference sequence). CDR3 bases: TGTGCCAGCAGTTTATCCCTCTACCCAGGGAACACTGAAGCTTTCTTT. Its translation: CASSLSLYPGNTEAFF.

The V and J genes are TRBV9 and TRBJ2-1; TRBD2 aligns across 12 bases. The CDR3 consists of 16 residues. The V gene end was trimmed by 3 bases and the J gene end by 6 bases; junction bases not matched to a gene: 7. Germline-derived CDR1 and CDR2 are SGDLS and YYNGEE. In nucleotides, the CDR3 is TGTGCCAGCAGCGGTGATTCGGGACTAGCGGGCAATGAGCAGTTCTTC. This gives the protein CASSGDSGLAGNEQFF.

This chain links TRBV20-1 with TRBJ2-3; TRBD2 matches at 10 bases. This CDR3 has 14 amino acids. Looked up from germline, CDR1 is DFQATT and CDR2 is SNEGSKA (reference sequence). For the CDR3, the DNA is TGCATTGCAAAGAAGCGGGAGGGCCTAGATACGCAGTATTTT. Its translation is CIAKKREGLDTQYF.

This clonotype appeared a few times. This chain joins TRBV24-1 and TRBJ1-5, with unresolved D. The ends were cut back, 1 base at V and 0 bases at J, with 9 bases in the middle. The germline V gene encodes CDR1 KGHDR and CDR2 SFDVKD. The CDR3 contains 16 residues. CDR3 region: CATSDFETNSNQPQHF. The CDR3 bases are TGTGCCACCAGTGATTTCGAGACAAATAGCAATCAGCCCCAGCATTTT.

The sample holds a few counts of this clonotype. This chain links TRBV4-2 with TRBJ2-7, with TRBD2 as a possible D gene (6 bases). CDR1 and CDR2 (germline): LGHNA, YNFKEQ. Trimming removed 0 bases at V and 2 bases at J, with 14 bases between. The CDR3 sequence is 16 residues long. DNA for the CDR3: TGTGCCAGCAGCCAAGAGGAGGGACTTTCCACCTACGAGCAGTACTTC. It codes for CASSQEEGLSTYEQYF.

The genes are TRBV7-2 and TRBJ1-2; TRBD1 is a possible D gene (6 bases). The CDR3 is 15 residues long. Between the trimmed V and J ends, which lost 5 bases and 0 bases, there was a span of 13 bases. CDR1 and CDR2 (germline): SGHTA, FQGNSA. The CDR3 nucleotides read TGTGCCAGCAGCCCCCAGACAGGAGCTAACTATGGCTACACCTTC. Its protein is CASSPQTGANYGYTF.

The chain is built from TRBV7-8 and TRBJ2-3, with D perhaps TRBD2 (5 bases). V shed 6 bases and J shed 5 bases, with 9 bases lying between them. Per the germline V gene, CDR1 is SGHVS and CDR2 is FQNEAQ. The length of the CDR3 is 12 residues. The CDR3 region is CASRELGDTQYF. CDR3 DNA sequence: TGTGCCAGCAGGGAACTAGGAGATACGCAGTATTTT.

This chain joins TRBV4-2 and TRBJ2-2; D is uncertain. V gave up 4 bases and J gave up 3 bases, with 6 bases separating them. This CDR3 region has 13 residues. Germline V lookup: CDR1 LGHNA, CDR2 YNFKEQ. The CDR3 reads CASSRSDTGELFF. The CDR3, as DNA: TGTGCCAGCAGCCGGAGTGACACCGGGGAGCTGTTTTTT.

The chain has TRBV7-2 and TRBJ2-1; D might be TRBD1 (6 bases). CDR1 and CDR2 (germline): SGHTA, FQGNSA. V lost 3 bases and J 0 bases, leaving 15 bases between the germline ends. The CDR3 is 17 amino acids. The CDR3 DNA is TGTGCCAGCAGCTTTTCCTCGCCAGGGGCCTCCTACAATGAGCAGTTCTTC. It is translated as CASSFSSPGASYNEQFF.

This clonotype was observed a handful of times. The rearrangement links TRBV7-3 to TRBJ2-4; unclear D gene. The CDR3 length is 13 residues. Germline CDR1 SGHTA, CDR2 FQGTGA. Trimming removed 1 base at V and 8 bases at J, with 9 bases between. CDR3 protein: CASSLSGLDIQYF. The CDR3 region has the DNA TGTGCCAGCAGCTTAAGTGGTCTGGACATTCAGTACTTC.

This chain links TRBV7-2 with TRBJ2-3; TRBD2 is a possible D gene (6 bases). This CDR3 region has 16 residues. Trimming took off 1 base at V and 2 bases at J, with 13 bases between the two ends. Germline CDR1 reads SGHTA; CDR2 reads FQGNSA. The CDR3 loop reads CASSLEEGGSTDTQYF. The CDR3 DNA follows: TGTGCCAGCAGCTTAGAGGAGGGCGGATCCACAGATACGCAGTATTTT.

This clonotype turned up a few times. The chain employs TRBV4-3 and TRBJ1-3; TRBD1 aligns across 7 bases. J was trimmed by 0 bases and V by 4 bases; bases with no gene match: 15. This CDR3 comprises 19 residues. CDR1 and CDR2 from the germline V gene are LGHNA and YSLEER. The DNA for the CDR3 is TGCGCCAGCAGCCCTTACATCACAGGGGTGGCTTTCTCTGGAAACACCATATATTTT. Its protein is CASSPYITGVAFSGNTIYF.

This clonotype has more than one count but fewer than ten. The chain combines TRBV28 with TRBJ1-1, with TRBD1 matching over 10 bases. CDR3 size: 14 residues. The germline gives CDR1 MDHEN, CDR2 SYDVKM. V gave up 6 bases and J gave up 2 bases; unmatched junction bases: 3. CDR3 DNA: TGTGCCAGCAGGTTGACAGGGGGCAACACTGAAGCTTTCTTT. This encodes CASRLTGGNTEAFF.